This T cell receptor beta chain was sequenced in a study of blood T cell repertoires in COVID-19. Study details: COVID-19 samples from acute and convalescent phases originated in the United States, Italy and Spain.

Assay used: immunoSEQ multiplex PCR; TCRdb lists only in-frame clones, some missing. The sample has 300,000 to 450,000 clones, about 89% seen once. The CDR3 has 15 residues. Germline trimming cut 3 bases from V and 4 bases from J; bases unmatched to any gene: 7. Germline V CDR1 and CDR2: SGHDN, FVKESK. The sequencing input was PBMCs or T cells enriched from blood (not recorded which). This clonotype was obtained from a man aged 25-45 years who had recovered from COVID-19. V is TRBV14 and J is TRBJ1-2, with TRBD1 matching over 8 bases. The CDR3 region is CASSQDRTGRYGYTF. In DNA form, the CDR3 reads TGTGCCAGCAGCCAGGACAGGACAGGGCGCTATGGCTACACCTTC.